These 7 T cell receptor beta chains share one sample of origin, sequenced in a study of neurological immune-mediated disorders. TCRdb re-called the 5' RACE reads through MiXCR, storing one row per CDR3 protein. The table has about 70,000 distinct CDR3 sequences, 3.2% seen once. Sequencing used PBMCs. These receptors originate from a woman between 45 and 65 years old with multiple sclerosis.

The table lists this clonotype with many counts. The V call is TRBV20-1, the J call TRBJ2-7; D is perhaps TRBD1 or TRBD2 (5 bases each). V was pared by 3 bases and J by 6 bases, with 9 bases between. CDR3 length: 11 amino acids. Germline lookup yields CDR1 DFQATT and CDR2 SNEGSKA (reference sequence). CDR3 sequence (DNA): TGCAGTGCTAGCAGGGACCGCGAGCAGTACTTC. This codes for CSASRDREQYF.

There are many counts of this clonotype. The chain uses TRBV2 and TRBJ1-1; D is ambiguous. V dropped 3 bases and J dropped 0 bases, with 11 bases sitting between them. CDR1 and CDR2 from the germline V gene are SNHLY and FYNNEI. The CDR3 is 15 residues long. Here the CDR3 reads CASSEDFRMNTEAFF. DNA of the CDR3: TGTGCCAGCAGTGAGGATTTCCGTATGAACACTGAAGCTTTCTTT. Together with reference TRBV2 and TRBJ1-1, the CDR3 gives the full variable domain: EPEVTQTPSHQVTQMGQEVILRCVPISNHLYFYWYRQILGQKVEFLVSFYNNEISEKSEIFDDQFSVERPDGSNFTLKIRSTKLEDSAMYFCASSEDFRMNTEAFFGQGTRLTVV.

This clonotype has only a few counts. Given a much more abundant clone one base away, this may be a read error. The chain carries TRBV28 and TRBJ1-2; no reliable D call. Germline V gene sequence: CDR1 MDHEN, CDR2 SYDVKM. The CDR3 has 12 amino acids. The CDR3 loop reads CDSSLRLFGYTF. DNA of the CDR3: TGTGACAGCAGTTTAAGGCTATTTGGCTACACCTTC.

Many counts were recorded for this clonotype. The rearrangement links TRBV29-1 to TRBJ1-5; D is unclear. This CDR3 comprises 14 residues. Trimming cost V 6 bases and J 3 bases, with 15 bases left between them. Germline CDR1 and CDR2: SQVTM and ANQGSEA. The CDR3 DNA reads as TGCAGCGTAGCGCAAGGCCATAACAATCAGCCCCAGCATTTT. Translated: CSVAQGHNNQPQHF.

V usage is TRBV20-1 and J usage is TRBJ2-7, with 12 positions matching TRBD2. The CDR3 is made up of 15 amino acids. Germline CDR1 DFQATT, CDR2 SNEGSKA (reference sequence). V lost 3 bases and J lost 6; bases outside the gene matches: 9. The CDR3 bases are TGCAGTGCTAGTGGCTTGACTAGCGGGGGTGGCGAGCAGTACGTC. Translating it yields CSASGLTSGGGEQYV.

This clonotype has ten or more counts. This chain connects TRBV7-9 to TRBJ1-4; 8 bases align to TRBD1. There are 15 residues in the CDR3. Germline V gives CDR1 SEHNR, CDR2 FQNEAQ (reference sequence). Losses at the gene ends were 4 bases for V and 3 bases for J; bases not matched to a gene: 4. CDR3 DNA sequence: TGTGCCAGCAGCTCCCGACAGGGGTCTAATGAAAAACTGTTTTTT. The encoded protein is CASSSRQGSNEKLFF.

This clonotype was counted many times. The CDR3 loop reads CASTLSRLGGDTQYF. The CDR3, as DNA: TGTGCCAGCACCCTTTCGAGGCTCGGCGGCGATACGCAGTATTTT. The V gene is TRBV4-2, the J gene TRBJ2-3; no clear D. Germline lookup yields CDR1 LGHNA and CDR2 YNFKEQ. This CDR3 region has 15 residues. The V gene lost 7 bases and the J gene lost 6 bases, with 20 bases spanning the gap.